This TCR beta chain was sequenced for a study of blood T cell repertoires in COVID-19. Study at large: The United States, Italy and Spain supplied acute and convalescent COVID-19 samples. T cells, B-cell-depleted T cells, or PBMCs supplied cDNA or gDNA.

Original analysis: Nucleated cell counts were estimated from reference gene primer amplification. Using immunoSEQ multiplex PCR, the repertoire was profiled, and TCRdb retains in-frame clones only, with some absent. V, J and clone size reflect that table, while D and trimming were determined from the DNA. The sample includes around 190,000 clones, roughly 84% of them seen just once. Germline CDR1 and CDR2: LGHDT and YNNKEL (reference sequence). The CDR3 is made up of 13 amino acids. V lost 3 bases to trimming and J lost 9 bases, with 12 bases between them. The sequenced sample consisted of peripheral blood. The sequence derives from a human donor in a cohort sampled during active COVID-19. The gene calls are TRBV3-1 (or the pseudogene TRBV3-2) and TRBJ2-1, with a tentative D call TRBD2 (6 bases). This chain's CDR3 is CASSQEGLGEQFF. Written as DNA, the CDR3 is TGTGCCAGCAGCCAGGAGGGACTGGGTGAGCAGTTCTTC.